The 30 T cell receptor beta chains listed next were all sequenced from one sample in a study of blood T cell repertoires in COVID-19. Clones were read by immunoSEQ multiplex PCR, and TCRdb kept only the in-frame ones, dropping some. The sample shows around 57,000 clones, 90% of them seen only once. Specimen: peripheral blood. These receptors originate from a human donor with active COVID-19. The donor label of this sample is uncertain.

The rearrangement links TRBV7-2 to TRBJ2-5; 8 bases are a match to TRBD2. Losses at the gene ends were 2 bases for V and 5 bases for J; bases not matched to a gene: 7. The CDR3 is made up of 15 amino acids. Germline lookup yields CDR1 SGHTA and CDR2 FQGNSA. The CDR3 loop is CASSLPSGLKETQYF. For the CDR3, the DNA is TGTGCCAGCAGCTTACCTAGCGGGTTGAAGGAGACCCAGTACTTC.

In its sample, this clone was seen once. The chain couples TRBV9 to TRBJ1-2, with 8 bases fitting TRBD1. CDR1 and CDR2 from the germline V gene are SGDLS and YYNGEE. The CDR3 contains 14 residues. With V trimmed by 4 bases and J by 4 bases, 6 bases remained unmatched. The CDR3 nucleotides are TGTGCCAGCAGCAAAGGACAGGGAGGCTATGGCTACACCTTC. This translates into CASSKGQGGYGYTF.

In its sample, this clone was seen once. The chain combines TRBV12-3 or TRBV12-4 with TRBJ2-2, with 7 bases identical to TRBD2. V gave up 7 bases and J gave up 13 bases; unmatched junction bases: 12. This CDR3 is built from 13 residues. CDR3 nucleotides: TGTGCCAGCATCACCTCGACTAGCCGAGGGCTGTTTTTT. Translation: CASITSTSRGLFF.

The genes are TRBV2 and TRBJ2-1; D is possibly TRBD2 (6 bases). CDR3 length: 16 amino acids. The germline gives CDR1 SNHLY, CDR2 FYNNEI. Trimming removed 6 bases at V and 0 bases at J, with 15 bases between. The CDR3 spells CASREGSIFSYNEQFF. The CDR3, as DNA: TGTGCCAGCAGGGAGGGCTCAATCTTCTCCTACAATGAGCAGTTCTTC.

The CDR3 DNA sequence: TGTGCCAGCAGTCCTCCTAGAGGGGAGACCCAGTACTTC. Translating it yields CASSPPRGETQYF. The chain employs TRBV2 and TRBJ2-5; D possibly corresponds to TRBD2 (5 bases). V was cut by 5 bases and J by 5 bases, with 12 bases left in between. CDR3 size: 13 residues. Germline V gives CDR1 SNHLY, CDR2 FYNNEI.

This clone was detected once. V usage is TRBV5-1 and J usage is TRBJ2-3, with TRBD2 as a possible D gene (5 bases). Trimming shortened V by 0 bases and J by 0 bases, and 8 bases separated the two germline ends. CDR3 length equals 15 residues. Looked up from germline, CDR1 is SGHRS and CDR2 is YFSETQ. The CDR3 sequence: CASSLVGSSTDTQYF. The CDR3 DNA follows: TGCGCCAGCAGCTTGGTAGGGAGTAGCACAGATACGCAGTATTTT.

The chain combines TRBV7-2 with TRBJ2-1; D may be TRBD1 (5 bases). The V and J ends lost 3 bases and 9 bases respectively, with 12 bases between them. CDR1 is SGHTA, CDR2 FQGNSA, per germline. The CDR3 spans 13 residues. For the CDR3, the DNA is TGTGCCAGCAGCTTGGGGCTTTTCACTGAGCAGTTCTTC. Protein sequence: CASSLGLFTEQFF.

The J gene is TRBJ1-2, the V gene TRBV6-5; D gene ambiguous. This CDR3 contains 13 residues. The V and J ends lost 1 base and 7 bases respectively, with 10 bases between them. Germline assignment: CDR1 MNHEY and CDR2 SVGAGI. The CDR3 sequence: CASSYFREAGYTF. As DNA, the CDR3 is TGTGCCAGCAGTTACTTTAGGGAGGCTGGCTACACCTTC.

DNA of the CDR3: TGTGCCAGCAGCCCCCGGGGGACTAGCGGGGGCCCCTCCTACAATGAGCAGTTCTTC. It encodes CASSPRGTSGGPSYNEQFF. The J gene is TRBJ2-1, the V gene TRBV7-2, with 14 bases that match TRBD2. The CDR3 totals 19 residues. The germline V gene encodes CDR1 SGHTA and CDR2 FQGNSA. The V gene end was trimmed by 5 bases and the J gene end by 0 bases; junction bases not matched to a gene: 9.

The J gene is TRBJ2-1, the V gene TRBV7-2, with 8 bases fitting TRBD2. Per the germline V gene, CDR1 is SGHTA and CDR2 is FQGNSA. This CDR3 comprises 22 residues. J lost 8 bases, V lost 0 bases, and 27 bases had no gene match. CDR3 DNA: TGTGCCAGCAGCTTAGCCCGAGGCGCGGGAGGTAATTTCGAAGGGTCGGCGTATGAGCAGTTCTTC. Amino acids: CASSLARGAGGNFEGSAYEQFF.

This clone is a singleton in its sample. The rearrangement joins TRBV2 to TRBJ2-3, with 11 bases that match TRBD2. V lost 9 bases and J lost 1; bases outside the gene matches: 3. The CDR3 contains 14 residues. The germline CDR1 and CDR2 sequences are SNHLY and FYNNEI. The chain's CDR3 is CARGLAVGTDTQYF. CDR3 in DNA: TGTGCCAGGGGACTAGCGGTGGGCACAGATACGCAGTATTTT.

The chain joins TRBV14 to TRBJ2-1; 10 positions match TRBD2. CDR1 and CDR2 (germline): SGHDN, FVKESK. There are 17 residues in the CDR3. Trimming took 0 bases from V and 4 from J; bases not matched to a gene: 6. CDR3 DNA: TGTGCCAGCAGCCAAGATATCACTAGCGGGATATACAATGAGCAGTTCTTC. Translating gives CASSQDITSGIYNEQFF.

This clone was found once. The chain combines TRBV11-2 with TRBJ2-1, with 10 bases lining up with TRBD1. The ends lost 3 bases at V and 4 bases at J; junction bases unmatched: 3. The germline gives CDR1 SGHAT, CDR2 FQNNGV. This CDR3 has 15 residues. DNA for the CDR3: TGTGCCAGCAGCTTCCGGGACAGGGGATACAATGAGCAGTTCTTC. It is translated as CASSFRDRGYNEQFF.

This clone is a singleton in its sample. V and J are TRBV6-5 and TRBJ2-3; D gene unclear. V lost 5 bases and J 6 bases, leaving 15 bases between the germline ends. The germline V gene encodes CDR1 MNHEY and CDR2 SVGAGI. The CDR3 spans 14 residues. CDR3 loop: CASSQTPSFDTQYF. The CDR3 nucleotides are TGTGCCAGCAGTCAAACCCCTAGTTTCGATACGCAGTATTTT.

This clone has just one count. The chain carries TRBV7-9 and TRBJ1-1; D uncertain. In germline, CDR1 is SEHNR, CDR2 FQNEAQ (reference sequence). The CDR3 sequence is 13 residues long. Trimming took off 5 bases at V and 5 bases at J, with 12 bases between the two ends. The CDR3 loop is CASSPIGGTEAFF. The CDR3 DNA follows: TGTGCCAGCAGCCCAATTGGAGGGACTGAAGCTTTCTTT.

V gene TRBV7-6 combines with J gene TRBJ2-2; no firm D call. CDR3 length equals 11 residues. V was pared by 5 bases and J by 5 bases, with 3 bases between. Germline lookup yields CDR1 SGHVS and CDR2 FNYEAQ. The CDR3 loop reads CASSPTGELFF. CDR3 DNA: TGTGCCAGCAGCCCGACCGGGGAGCTGTTTTTT. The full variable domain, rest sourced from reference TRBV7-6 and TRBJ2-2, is GAGVSQSPRYKVTKRGQDVALRCDPISGHVSLYWYRQALGQGPEFLTYFNYEAQQDKSGLPNDRFSAERPEGSISTLTIQRTEQRDSAMYRCASSPTGELFFGEGSRLTVL.

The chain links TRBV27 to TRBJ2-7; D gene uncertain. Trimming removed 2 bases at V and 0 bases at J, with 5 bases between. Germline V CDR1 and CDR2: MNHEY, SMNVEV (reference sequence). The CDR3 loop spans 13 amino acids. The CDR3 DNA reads TGTGCCAGCAGTTTAATCAGCTCCTACGAGCAGTACTTC. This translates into CASSLISSYEQYF.

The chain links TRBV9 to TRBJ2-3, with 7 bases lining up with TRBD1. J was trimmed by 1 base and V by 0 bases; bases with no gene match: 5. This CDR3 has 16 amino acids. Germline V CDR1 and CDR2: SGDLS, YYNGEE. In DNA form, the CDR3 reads TGTGCCAGCAGCGTAGCTGGTGGACAGGGCACAGATACGCAGTATTTT. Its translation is CASSVAGGQGTDTQYF.

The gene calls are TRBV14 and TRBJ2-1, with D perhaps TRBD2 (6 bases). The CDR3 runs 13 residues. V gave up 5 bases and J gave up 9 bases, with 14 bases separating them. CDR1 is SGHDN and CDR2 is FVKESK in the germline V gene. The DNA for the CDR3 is TGTGCCAGCAGCGTGGGGGGTCCAGGTGAGCAGTTCTTC. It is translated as CASSVGGPGEQFF.

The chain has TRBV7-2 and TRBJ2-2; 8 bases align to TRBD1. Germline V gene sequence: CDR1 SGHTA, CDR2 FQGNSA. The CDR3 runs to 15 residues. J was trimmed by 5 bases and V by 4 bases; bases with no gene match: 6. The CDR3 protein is CASSSGRQGTGELFF. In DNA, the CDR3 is TGTGCCAGCAGCTCTGGGAGACAGGGGACCGGGGAGCTGTTTTTT.

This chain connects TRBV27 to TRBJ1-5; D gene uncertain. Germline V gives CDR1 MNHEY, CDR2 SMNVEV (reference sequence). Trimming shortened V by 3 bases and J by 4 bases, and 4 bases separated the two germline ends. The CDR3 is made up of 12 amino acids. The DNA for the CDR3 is TGTGCCAGCAGTTTCTCGAATCAGCCCCAGCATTTT. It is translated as CASSFSNQPQHF.

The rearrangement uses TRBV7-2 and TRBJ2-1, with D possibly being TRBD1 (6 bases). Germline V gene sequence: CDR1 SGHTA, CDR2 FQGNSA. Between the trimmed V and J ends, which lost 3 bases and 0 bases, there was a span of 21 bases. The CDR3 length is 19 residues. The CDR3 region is CASSFGRGRGSSSYNEQFF. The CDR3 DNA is TGTGCCAGCAGCTTCGGTCGTGGCAGGGGATCCAGCTCCTACAATGAGCAGTTCTTC.

The CDR3 is CASSWTSGSTDTQYF. The CDR3 nucleotides are TGTGCCAGCAGCTGGACTAGCGGGAGCACAGATACGCAGTATTTT. The gene calls are TRBV7-2 and TRBJ2-3; 11 nucleotides line up with TRBD2. The CDR3 consists of 15 residues. Germline V gene sequence: CDR1 SGHTA, CDR2 FQGNSA. The V gene end was trimmed by 4 bases and the J gene end by 0 bases; junction bases not matched to a gene: 0.

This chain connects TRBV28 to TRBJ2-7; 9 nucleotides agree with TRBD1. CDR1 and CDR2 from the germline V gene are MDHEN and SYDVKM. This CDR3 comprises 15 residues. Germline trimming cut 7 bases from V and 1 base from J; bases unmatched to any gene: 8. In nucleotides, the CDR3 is TGTGCCAGCACCTTAGGGGGGACAGGGTCCTACGAGCAGTACTTC. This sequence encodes CASTLGGTGSYEQYF.

Written as DNA, the CDR3 is TGCAGCTCAGGGACAGGGGGCCCTAACACTGAAGCTTTCTTT. Its translation is CSSGTGGPNTEAFF. The chain joins TRBV29-1 to TRBJ1-1; 12 bases are shared with TRBD1. Germline loops: CDR1 SQVTM, CDR2 ANQGSEA. V gave up 8 bases and J gave up 2 bases; unmatched junction bases: 6. The CDR3 extends over 14 amino acids.

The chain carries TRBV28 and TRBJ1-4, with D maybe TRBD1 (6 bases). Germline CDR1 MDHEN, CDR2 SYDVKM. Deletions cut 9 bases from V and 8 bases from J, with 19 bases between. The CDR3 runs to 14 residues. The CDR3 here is CASAPWGTREKLFF. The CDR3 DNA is TGTGCCAGTGCGCCCTGGGGGACAAGAGAAAAACTGTTTTTT.

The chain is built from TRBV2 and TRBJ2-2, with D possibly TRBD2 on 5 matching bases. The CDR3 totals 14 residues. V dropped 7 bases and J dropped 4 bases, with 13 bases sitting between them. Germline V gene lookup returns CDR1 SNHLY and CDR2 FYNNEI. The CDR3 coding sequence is TGTGCCAGCATGGGAGTCTCAGTCACCGGGGAGCTGTTTTTT. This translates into CASMGVSVTGELFF.

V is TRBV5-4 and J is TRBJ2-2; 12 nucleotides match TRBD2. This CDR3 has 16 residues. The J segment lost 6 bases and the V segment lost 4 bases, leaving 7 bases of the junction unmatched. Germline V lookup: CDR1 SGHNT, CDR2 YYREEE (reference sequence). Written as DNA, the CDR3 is TGTGCCAGCAGCCCCCCTAGCGGGGGGGCCTCCGGGGAGCTGTTTTTT. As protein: CASSPPSGGASGELFF.

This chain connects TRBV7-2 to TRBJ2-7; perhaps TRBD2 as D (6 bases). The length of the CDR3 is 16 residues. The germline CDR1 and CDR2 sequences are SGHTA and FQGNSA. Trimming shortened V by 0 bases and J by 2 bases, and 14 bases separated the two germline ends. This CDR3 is CASSLAGGPFPYEQYF. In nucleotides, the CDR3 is TGTGCCAGCAGCTTAGCGGGAGGCCCCTTCCCCTACGAGCAGTACTTC.

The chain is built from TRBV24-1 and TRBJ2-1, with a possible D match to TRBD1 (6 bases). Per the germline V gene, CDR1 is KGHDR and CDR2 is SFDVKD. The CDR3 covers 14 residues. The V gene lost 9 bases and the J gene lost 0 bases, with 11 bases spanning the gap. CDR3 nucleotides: TGTGCCACCTCGGACAGCACCTCCTACAATGAGCAGTTCTTC. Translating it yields CATSDSTSYNEQFF.